This TCR beta chain stems from a study of PD-1 blockade in classical Hodgkin lymphoma. Notes on the study in general: Newly diagnosed patients were said to have less baseline TCR diversity than healthy donors did. A significant rise in TCR diversity was seen by C4D1 for CD4+ cells but not for CD8+ cells. Complete responders matched newly diagnosed patients in baseline diversity. Why repertoires differed is undefined; disease activity or prior therapy possibly contributed.

As concerns this clone: Its antigen remains unidentified.

Germline values: CDR1 MDHEN, CDR2 SYDVKM. This CDR3 region has 18 residues. Trimming removed 6 bases from V and 4 bases from J; junction bases left unmatched: 16. Sequencing was performed with immunoSEQ multiplex PCR; in TCRdb, only in-frame clones are kept and a portion is missing. The repertoire consists of 7,000 to 8,000 clones, with approximately 77% occurring once and the leading ten covering 6% to 7.5%. Relapse after autologous stem cell transplantation occurred in every patient, and brentuximab vedotin exposure varied. The study purified CD4+ T cells from thawed PBMCs using magnetic negative selection.

V is TRBV28 and J is TRBJ2-7; 12 nucleotides match TRBD2. The specimen comprised CD4+ T cells from blood, sampled at baseline. The source is a human donor with classical Hodgkin lymphoma. The CDR3: CASSLYLGLAGIRYEQYF. The CDR3 nucleotides read TGTGCCAGCAGCCTTTACCTCGGACTAGCGGGAATTCGGTACGAGCAGTACTTC.